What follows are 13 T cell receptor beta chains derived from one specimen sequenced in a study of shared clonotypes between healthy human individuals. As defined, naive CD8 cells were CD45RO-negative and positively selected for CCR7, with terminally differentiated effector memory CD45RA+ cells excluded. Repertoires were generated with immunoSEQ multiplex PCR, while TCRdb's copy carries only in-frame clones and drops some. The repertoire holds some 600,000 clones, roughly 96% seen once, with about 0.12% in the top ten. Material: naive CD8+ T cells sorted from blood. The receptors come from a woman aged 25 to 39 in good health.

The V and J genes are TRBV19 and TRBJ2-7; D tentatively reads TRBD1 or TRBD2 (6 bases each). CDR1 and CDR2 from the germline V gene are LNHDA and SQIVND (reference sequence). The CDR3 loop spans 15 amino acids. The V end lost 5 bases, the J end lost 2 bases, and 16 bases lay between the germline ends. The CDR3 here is CASSSGASETYEQYF. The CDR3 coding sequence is TGTGCCAGTAGTTCAGGGGCTAGCGAGACCTACGAGCAGTACTTC.

CDR3 sequence (DNA): TGTGCCAGCAGGGGGGGACAGGACGAGTACTTC. Its translation is CASRGGQDEYF. V and J are TRBV6-1 and TRBJ2-7, with 8 positions matching TRBD1. V was pared by 6 bases and J by 11 bases, with 6 bases of the junction left unmatched. Looked up from germline, CDR1 is MNHNS and CDR2 is SASEGT. This CDR3 has 11 amino acids.

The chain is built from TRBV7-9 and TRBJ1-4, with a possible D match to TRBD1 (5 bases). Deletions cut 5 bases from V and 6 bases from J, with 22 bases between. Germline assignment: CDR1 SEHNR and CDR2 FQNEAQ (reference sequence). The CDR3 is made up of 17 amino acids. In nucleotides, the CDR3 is TGTGCCAGCAGCCCACCTTACAGACAGACTAAGGATGAAAAACTGTTTTTT. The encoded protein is CASSPPYRQTKDEKLFF. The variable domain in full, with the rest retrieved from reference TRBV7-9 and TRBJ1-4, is DTGVSQNPRHKITKRGQNVTFRCDPISEHNRLYWYRQTLGQGPEFLTYFQNEAQLEKSRLLSDRFSAERPKGSFSTLEIQRTEQGDSAMYLCASSPPYRQTKDEKLFFGSGTQLSVL.

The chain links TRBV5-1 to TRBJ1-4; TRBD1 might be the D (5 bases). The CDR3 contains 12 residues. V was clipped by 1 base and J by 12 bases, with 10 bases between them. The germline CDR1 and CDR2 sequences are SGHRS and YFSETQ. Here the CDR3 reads CASSLSGGELFF. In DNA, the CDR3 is TGCGCCAGCAGCTTGAGCGGGGGGGAACTGTTTTTT.

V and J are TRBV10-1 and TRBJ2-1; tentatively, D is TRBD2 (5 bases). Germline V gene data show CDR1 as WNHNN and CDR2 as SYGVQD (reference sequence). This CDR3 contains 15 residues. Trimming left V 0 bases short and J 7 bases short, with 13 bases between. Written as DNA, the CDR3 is TGCGCCAGCAGTGAGTCGGCGGGCCTGGGTAATGAGCAGTTCTTC. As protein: CASSESAGLGNEQFF.

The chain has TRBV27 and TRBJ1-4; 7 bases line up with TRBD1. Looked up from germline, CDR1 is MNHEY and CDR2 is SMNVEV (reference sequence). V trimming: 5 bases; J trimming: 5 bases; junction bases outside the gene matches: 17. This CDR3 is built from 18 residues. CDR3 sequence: CASSRTHSWTGGNEKLFF. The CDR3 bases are TGTGCCAGCAGTCGTACCCACTCCTGGACAGGAGGGAATGAAAAACTGTTTTTT.

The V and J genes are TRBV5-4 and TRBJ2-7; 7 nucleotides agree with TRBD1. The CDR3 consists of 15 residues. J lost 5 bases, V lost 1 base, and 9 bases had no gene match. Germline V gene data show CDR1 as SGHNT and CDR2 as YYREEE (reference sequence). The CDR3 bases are TGTGCCAGCAGCTTGCCCTGGACAGGTTTCGACGAGCAGTACTTC. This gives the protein CASSLPWTGFDEQYF.

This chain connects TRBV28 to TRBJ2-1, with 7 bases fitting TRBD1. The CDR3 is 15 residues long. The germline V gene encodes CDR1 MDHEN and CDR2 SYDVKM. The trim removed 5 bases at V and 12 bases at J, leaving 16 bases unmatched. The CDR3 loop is CASSPDRALLHRQFF. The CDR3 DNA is TGTGCCAGCAGTCCCGACAGGGCTTTACTCCACCGGCAGTTCTTC.

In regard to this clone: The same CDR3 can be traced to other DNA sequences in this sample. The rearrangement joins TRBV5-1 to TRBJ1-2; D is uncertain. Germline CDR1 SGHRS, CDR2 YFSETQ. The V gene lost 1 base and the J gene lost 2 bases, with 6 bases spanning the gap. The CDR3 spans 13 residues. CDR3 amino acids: CASSLTENYGYTF. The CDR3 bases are TGCGCCAGCAGCTTGACAGAGAACTATGGCTACACCTTC.

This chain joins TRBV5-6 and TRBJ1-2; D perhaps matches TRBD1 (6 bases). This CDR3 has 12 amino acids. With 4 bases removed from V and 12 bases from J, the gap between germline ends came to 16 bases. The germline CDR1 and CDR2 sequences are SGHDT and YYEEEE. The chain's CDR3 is CASSPQGHGDTF. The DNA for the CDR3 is TGTGCCAGCAGCCCCCAGGGGCATGGGGACACCTTC.

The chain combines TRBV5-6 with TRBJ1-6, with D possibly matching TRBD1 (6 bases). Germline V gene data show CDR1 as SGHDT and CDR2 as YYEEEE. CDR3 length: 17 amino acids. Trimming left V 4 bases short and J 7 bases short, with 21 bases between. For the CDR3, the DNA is TGTGCCAGCAGCGATACCTCAGGGGTGTGGAGAAATTCACCCCTCCACTTT. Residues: CASSDTSGVWRNSPLHF.

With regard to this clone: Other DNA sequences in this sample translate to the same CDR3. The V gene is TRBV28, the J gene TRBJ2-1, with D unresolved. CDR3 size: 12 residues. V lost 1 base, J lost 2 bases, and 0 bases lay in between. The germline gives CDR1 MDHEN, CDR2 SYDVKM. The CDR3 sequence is CASSLSYNEQFF. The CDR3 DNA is TGTGCCAGCAGTTTATCCTACAATGAGCAGTTCTTC.

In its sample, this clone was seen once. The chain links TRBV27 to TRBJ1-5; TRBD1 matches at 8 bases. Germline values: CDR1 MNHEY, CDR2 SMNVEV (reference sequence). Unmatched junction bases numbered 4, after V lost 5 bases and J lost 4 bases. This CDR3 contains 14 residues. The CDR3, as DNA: TGTGCCAGCAGTCCAGACAGGGGAAATCAGCCCCAGCATTTT. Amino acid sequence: CASSPDRGNQPQHF.